A single T cell receptor (beta chain) is shown here with its context. Original processing notes: Scientists estimated how many nucleated cells there were by amplifying reference gene primers. Method: immunoSEQ multiplex PCR; TCRdb's copy keeps in-frame clones and lacks some. That table furnishes V, J and clone size, whereas the DNA furnished D and trimming. This sample carries approximately 360,000 clones, 80% to 90% of them seen once, and the ten largest clones take around 1.2%. This CDR3 spans 15 amino acids. CDR1 and CDR2 from the germline V gene are GTSNPN and SVGIG (reference sequence). V lost 2 bases to trimming and J lost 4 bases; unmatched junction nucleotides: 5. This record comes from a study of blood T cell repertoires in COVID-19. Study summary: Acute-phase and convalescent COVID-19 samples originated in the United States, Italy and Spain. Sources were T cells, B-cell-depleted T cells, or PBMCs; the material itself was cDNA or gDNA.

This rearrangement joins TRBV30 to TRBJ2-3, with 11 nucleotides matching TRBD1. The sequenced material came from peripheral blood. This receptor was taken from a man aged 40-50 years with acute or convalescent COVID-19. The CDR3 is CAWSPWTGGADTQYF. The CDR3 DNA follows: TGTGCCTGGAGTCCTTGGACAGGGGGCGCAGATACGCAGTATTTT.